The 8 T cell receptor beta chains reported below all come from one sample, sequenced in a study of memory CD4+ T cells and cytomegalovirus serostatus. Single viable CD3+CD4+CD8-CD45RO+ cells were sorted as the memory CD4+ T cells. The repertoire was sequenced with immunoSEQ multiplex PCR; TCRdb's copy has only in-frame clones and lacks some. The data contain around 61,000 clones, around 80% of them singletons. The specimen sequenced was memory CD4+ T cells from blood. These receptors originate from an adult in good health and CMV-seronegative.

The J gene is TRBJ2-7, the V gene TRBV11-2; 7 bases match TRBD2. This CDR3 comprises 14 residues. CDR1 is SGHAT and CDR2 is FQNNGV in the germline V gene. J lost 0 bases, V lost 5 bases, and 4 bases had no gene match. The CDR3 loop reads CASSPGGGSYEQYF. For the CDR3, the DNA is TGTGCCAGCAGCCCCGGCGGGGGCTCCTACGAGCAGTACTTC.

This clone has at least ten counts. CDR3 residues: CASTPLRGDTEAFF. The CDR3 DNA reads as TGTGCCAGCACCCCTCTTCGGGGGGACACTGAAGCTTTCTTT. The J gene is TRBJ1-1, the V gene TRBV7-9; maybe TRBD1 (5 bases). V gave up 7 bases and J gave up 3 bases, with 15 bases separating them. The CDR3 is 14 residues long. CDR1 and CDR2 (germline): SEHNR, FQNEAQ (reference sequence). Variable domain in full (rest from reference TRBV7-9 and TRBJ1-1): DTGVSQNPRHKITKRGQNVTFRCDPISEHNRLYWYRQTLGQGPEFLTYFQNEAQLEKSRLLSDRFSAERPKGSFSTLEIQRTEQGDSAMYLCASTPLRGDTEAFFGQGTRLTVV.

V gene TRBV4-3 combines with J gene TRBJ2-3; 7 bases fit TRBD1. The CDR3 is 16 amino acids. J lost 2 bases, V lost 0 bases, and 5 bases had no gene match. From germline, CDR1 is LGHNA and CDR2 YSLEER. The CDR3 protein is CASSQDAGGSTDTQYF. The CDR3 DNA is TGCGCCAGCAGCCAAGACGCAGGGGGATCCACAGATACGCAGTATTTT.

CDR3 sequence reads: CASSVGNTIYF. CDR3 DNA sequence: TGCGCCAGCAGTGTTGGAAACACCATATATTTT. The chain links TRBV10-1 to TRBJ1-3; D is undetermined. CDR3 length: 11 amino acids. Trimming cost V 4 bases and J 3 bases, with 1 base left between them. From germline, CDR1 is WNHNN and CDR2 SYGVQD (reference sequence).

Concerning this clone itself: At one end the junction does not follow the germline gene, possibly because of a read error. The chain uses TRBV7-2 and TRBJ1-1; 9 bases map to TRBD1. The CDR3 loop spans 15 amino acids. Looked up from germline, CDR1 is SGHTA and CDR2 is FQGNSA. The CDR3 region has the DNA TGCGCCAGCAGCCAGCAACGGGACAGGGTTACTGAAGCTTTCTTT. Translated: CASSQQRDRVTEAFF.

The chain has TRBV7-6 and TRBJ1-1; no clear D gene. V was shortened by 5 bases and J by 7 bases, with 17 bases between the two germline ends. CDR1 and CDR2 (germline): SGHVS, FNYEAQ. The CDR3 sequence is 14 residues long. This CDR3 is CASSTGPTTLEAFF. The CDR3 DNA follows: TGTGCCAGCAGCACGGGCCCAACCACACTTGAAGCTTTCTTT.

The CDR3 DNA is TGTGCCAGCAGCCAAGATCTGGACAGGTCCAACACTGAAGCTTTCTTT. Its translation: CASSQDLDRSNTEAFF. This chain connects TRBV4-2 to TRBJ1-1; TRBD1 agrees at 7 bases. V lost 0 bases, J lost 2 bases, and 6 bases stayed unmatched. CDR1 and CDR2 (germline): LGHNA, YNFKEQ. The CDR3 spans 16 residues.

The J gene is TRBJ2-2, the V gene TRBV12-5; 10 bases agree with TRBD2. Germline CDR1 reads LGHNT; CDR2 reads FRNRAP. This CDR3 contains 18 residues. Trimming took 3 bases from V and 0 from J; bases not matched to a gene: 7. CDR3 nucleotides: TGTGCTAGTGGTTTTCGCCTGACTAGCGGGCCGAACACCGGGGAGCTGTTTTTT. Translated: CASGFRLTSGPNTGELFF.